A selection of T cell receptor beta chains follows, all from one sample in a study of T cells after yellow fever vaccination. TCRdb re-derived calls from the 5' RACE reads in MiXCR, one entry per CDR3 protein. Found here are some 670,000 distinct CDR3 sequences, approximately 13% of them singletons; the top ten hold just under 15%. The sequencing here drew on PBMCs, taken on the day of the yellow fever booster vaccination. The receptor source for this set is a young man who received the YFV17D yellow fever vaccine. The CDR3 runs from the conserved cysteine through the conserved F or W. D genes are given only for firm matches. Where a row states a size, it is once, few, many or the class of an expanded clone; other rows omit it.

abundance: many; j_gene: TRBJ2-2; d_gene: .; v_gene: TRBV29-1; CDR3aa: CSVVAISGELFF; CDR3nt: TGCAGCGTGGTAGCGATCTCCGGGGAGCTGTTTTTT
abundance: few; j_gene: TRBJ1-5; d_gene: .; v_gene: TRBV12-3/TRBV12-4; CDR3aa: CASRSGAPLAQHF; CDR3nt: TGTGCCAGCAGATCAGGGGCCCCATTGGCCCAGCATTTT
abundance: few; j_gene: TRBJ2-7; d_gene: .; v_gene: TRBV11-2; CDR3aa: CASSPAVRGWAEQYF; CDR3nt: TGTGCCAGCAGCCCCGCGGTGCGGGGCTGGGCCGAGCAGTACTTC
abundance: .; j_gene: TRBJ1-5; d_gene: .; v_gene: TRBV4-3; CDR3aa: CASSQDLLAVGSQHF; CDR3nt: TGCGCCAGCAGCCAAGATCTCTTGGCGGTAGGGTCCCAGCATTTT
abundance: .; j_gene: TRBJ2-7; d_gene: .; v_gene: TRBV20-1; CDR3aa: CSATRSGPYEQYF; CDR3nt: TGCAGTGCTACCCGTAGCGGTCCCTACGAGCAGTACTTC
abundance: many; j_gene: TRBJ2-7; d_gene: .; v_gene: TRBV7-7; CDR3aa: CASSLASGPYEQYF; CDR3nt: TGTGCCAGCAGCTTAGCTAGCGGCCCCTACGAGCAGTACTTC
abundance: .; j_gene: TRBJ1-4; d_gene: TRBD1; v_gene: TRBV7-2; CDR3aa: CASSPDTGGGKLFF; CDR3nt: TGTGCCAGCAGCCCTGATACAGGGGGAGGGAAACTGTTTTTT
abundance: .; j_gene: TRBJ2-7; d_gene: TRBD2; v_gene: TRBV20-1; CDR3aa: CSAPLAGRYEQYF; CDR3nt: TGCAGTGCTCCACTAGCGGGAAGGTACGAGCAGTACTTC
abundance: .; j_gene: TRBJ2-1; d_gene: TRBD2; v_gene: TRBV6-2/TRBV6-3; CDR3aa: CASRAGTRSYNEQFF; CDR3nt: TGTGCCAGCAGGGCCGGGACTAGATCTTACAATGAGCAGTTCTTC
abundance: .; j_gene: TRBJ1-2; d_gene: .; v_gene: TRBV29-1; CDR3aa: CSVDPQAVRGYTF; CDR3nt: TGCAGCGTTGATCCACAGGCTGTGAGGGGCTACACCTTC
abundance: .; j_gene: TRBJ1-1; d_gene: TRBD1; v_gene: TRBV7-2; CDR3aa: CASSLQGVHEAFF; CDR3nt: TGTGCCAGCAGCTTACAGGGGGTCCATGAAGCTTTCTTT
abundance: few; j_gene: TRBJ2-5; d_gene: TRBD2; v_gene: TRBV20-1; CDR3aa: CSAIASGTETQYF; CDR3nt: TGCAGTGCTATCGCTAGCGGGACAGAGACCCAGTACTTC
abundance: many; j_gene: TRBJ2-2; d_gene: .; v_gene: TRBV5-1; CDR3aa: CASSTANTGELFF; CDR3nt: TGCGCCAGCAGCACAGCGAACACCGGGGAGCTGTTTTTT
abundance: many; j_gene: TRBJ2-3; d_gene: TRBD2; v_gene: TRBV4-2; CDR3aa: CASSQAGTSVPDTQYF; CDR3nt: TGTGCCAGCAGCCAAGCTGGGACTAGCGTGCCAGATACGCAGTATTTT
abundance: few; j_gene: TRBJ2-5; d_gene: .; v_gene: TRBV23-1; CDR3aa: CASSHERETQYF; CDR3nt: TGCGCCAGCAGTCATGAGCGGGAGACCCAGTACTTC
abundance: few; j_gene: TRBJ2-7; d_gene: TRBD1; v_gene: TRBV25-1; CDR3aa: CASTRGQGVYEQYF; CDR3nt: TGTGCCAGCACCCGGGGACAGGGGGTCTACGAGCAGTACTTC
abundance: many; j_gene: TRBJ2-3; d_gene: .; v_gene: TRBV7-2; CDR3aa: CASSLIPSTDTQYF; CDR3nt: TGTGCCAGCAGCTTAATCCCCTCCACAGATACGCAGTATTTT
abundance: few; j_gene: TRBJ2-1; d_gene: .; v_gene: TRBV5-1; CDR3aa: CASSLESGSYNEQFF; CDR3nt: TGCGCCAGCAGCTTGGAGAGCGGCTCCTACAATGAGCAGTTCTTC
abundance: few; j_gene: TRBJ2-7; d_gene: TRBD2; v_gene: TRBV11-2; CDR3aa: CASSSKLSILAGSVREQYF; CDR3nt: TGTGCCAGCAGCTCGAAACTTTCAATTCTAGCGGGATCGGTCCGCGAGCAGTACTTC
abundance: few; j_gene: TRBJ1-1; d_gene: .; v_gene: TRBV6-2/TRBV6-3; CDR3aa: CASTPGDTEAFF; CDR3nt: TGTGCCAGCACCCCTGGGGACACTGAAGCTTTCTTT
abundance: few; j_gene: TRBJ1-2; d_gene: .; v_gene: TRBV18; CDR3aa: CASSPPSRAGYTF; CDR3nt: TGTGCCAGCTCACCACCGAGCAGGGCCGGCTACACCTTC
abundance: .; j_gene: TRBJ2-5; d_gene: TRBD2; v_gene: TRBV5-1; CDR3aa: CASMVSGIQETQYF; CDR3nt: TGCGCCAGCATGGTTAGCGGGATTCAAGAGACCCAGTACTTC
abundance: .; j_gene: TRBJ1-4; d_gene: .; v_gene: TRBV5-1; CDR3aa: CASSLASGGEKLFF; CDR3nt: TGCGCCAGCAGCTTGGCCAGTGGCGGTGAAAAACTGTTTTTT
abundance: .; j_gene: TRBJ1-5; d_gene: .; v_gene: TRBV20-1; CDR3aa: CSAREGKAGQPQHF; CDR3nt: TGCAGTGCTAGAGAGGGGAAGGCGGGTCAGCCCCAGCATTTT
abundance: few; j_gene: TRBJ2-2; d_gene: .; v_gene: TRBV20-1; CDR3aa: CSARDLRQNTGELFF; CDR3nt: TGCAGTGCTAGAGATTTACGACAGAACACCGGGGAGCTGTTTTTT
abundance: .; j_gene: TRBJ1-2; d_gene: .; v_gene: TRBV7-2; CDR3aa: CASSLMNYGYTF; CDR3nt: TGTGCCAGCAGCTTAATGAACTATGGCTACACCTTC
abundance: many; j_gene: TRBJ1-4; d_gene: .; v_gene: TRBV7-9; CDR3aa: CASSLGDRDLRREKLFF; CDR3nt: TGTGCCAGCAGCTTAGGAGACCGGGACCTTCGGAGAGAAAAACTGTTTTTT